This T cell receptor beta chain was recorded in a study of shared clonotypes between healthy human individuals. Findings and limits, study-wide: Genetic and exposure-history diversity was limited by the few donors.

The method was immunoSEQ multiplex PCR; TCRdb's version includes in-frame clones alone and lacks a portion of them. The sample has some 2.4 million clones, more than 85% seen once; the top ten hold more than 0.35%. The germline V gene encodes CDR1 KGHSH and CDR2 LQKENI. This CDR3 contains 14 residues. The J segment lost 3 bases and the V segment lost 4 bases, leaving 2 bases of the junction unmatched. A remark on this clone: The target antigen is unknown.

V and J are TRBV18 and TRBJ1-4, with TRBD1 identical over 7 bases. Material for sequencing was naive CD4+ T cells from PBMCs. Indicated subset: CD45RA+ positively selected. The source of this sequence is a young man in good health. Some clones in this sample may be carry-over from other donors' samples. The CDR3 sequence: CASSLTGSNEKLFF. Written as DNA, the CDR3 is TGTGCCAGCTCACTGACAGGGTCTAATGAAAAACTGTTTTTT. Filled out from reference TRBV18 and TRBJ1-4, the complete variable domain reads NAGVMQNPRHLVRRRGQEARLRCSPMKGHSHVYWYRQLPEEGLKFMVYLQKENIIDESGMPKERFSAEFPKEGPSILRIQQVVRGDSAAYFCASSLTGSNEKLFFGSGTQLSVL.